This T cell receptor beta chain was identified during a study of T cells in Graves' hyperthyroidism and ophthalmopathy. Amplification targeted TCR beta CDR3 regions from RNA transcripts. HTBI primers were the set used in a first-round RT-PCR of the TCR CDR3. MiXCR, applied by TCRdb to the multiplex PCR reads, yields one record per CDR3 protein. Of approximately 400,000 distinct CDR3 sequences listed, 25% are singletons. This CDR3 is built from 14 residues. V lost 4 bases and J 5 bases, leaving 15 bases between the germline ends. Concerning this clonotype: What it binds is unknown.

Study results and caveats: In the analysis, a 13 V-J model separated ophthalmopathy from stable hyperthyroidism. Blood samples included most of the expanded thyroid clonotypes exceeding 0.001.

The clonotype originates from a man aged 50-59 years with Graves' hyperthyroidism. Sequenced material: blood. The chain employs TRBV12-3 or TRBV12-4 and TRBJ2-7; D unclear. The CDR3 region has the DNA TGTGCCAGCAGTTCGGTCCGGGTCATGGACGAGCAGTACTTC. Residues: CASSSVRVMDEQYF.